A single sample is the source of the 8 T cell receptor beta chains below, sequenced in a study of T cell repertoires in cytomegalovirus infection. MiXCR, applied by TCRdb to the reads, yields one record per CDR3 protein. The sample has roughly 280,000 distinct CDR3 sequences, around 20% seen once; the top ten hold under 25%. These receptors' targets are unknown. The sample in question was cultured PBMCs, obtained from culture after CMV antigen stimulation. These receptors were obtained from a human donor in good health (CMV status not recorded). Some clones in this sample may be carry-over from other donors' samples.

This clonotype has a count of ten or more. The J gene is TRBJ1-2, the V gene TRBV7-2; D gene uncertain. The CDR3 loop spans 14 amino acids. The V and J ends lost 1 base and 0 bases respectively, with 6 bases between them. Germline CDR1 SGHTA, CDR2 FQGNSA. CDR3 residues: CASSLDTSNYGYTF. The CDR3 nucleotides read TGTGCCAGCAGCTTAGACACCTCTAACTATGGCTACACCTTC.

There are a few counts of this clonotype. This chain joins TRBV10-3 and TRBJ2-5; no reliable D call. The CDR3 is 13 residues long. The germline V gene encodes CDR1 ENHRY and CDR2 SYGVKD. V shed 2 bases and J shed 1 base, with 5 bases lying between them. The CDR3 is CAISEGSQETQYF. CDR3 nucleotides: TGTGCCATCAGTGAGGGCAGCCAAGAGACCCAGTACTTC.

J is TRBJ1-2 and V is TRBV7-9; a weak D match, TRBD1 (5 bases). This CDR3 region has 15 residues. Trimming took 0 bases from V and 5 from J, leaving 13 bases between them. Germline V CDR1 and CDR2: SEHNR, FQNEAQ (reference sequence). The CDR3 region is CASSLADPRGYGYTF. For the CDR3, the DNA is TGTGCCAGCAGCTTAGCCGACCCAAGGGGTTATGGCTACACCTTC.

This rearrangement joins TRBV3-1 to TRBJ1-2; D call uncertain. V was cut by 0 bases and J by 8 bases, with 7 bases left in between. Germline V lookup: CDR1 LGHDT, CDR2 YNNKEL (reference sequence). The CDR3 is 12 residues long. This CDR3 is CASSQELRGYTF. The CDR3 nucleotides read TGTGCCAGCAGCCAAGAACTTCGCGGCTACACCTTC.

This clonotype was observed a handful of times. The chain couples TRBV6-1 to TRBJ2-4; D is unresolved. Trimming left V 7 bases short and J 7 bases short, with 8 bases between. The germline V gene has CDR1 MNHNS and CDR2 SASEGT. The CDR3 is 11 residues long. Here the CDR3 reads CASIRGNIQYF. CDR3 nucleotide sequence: TGTGCCAGCATCAGAGGTAACATTCAGTACTTC.

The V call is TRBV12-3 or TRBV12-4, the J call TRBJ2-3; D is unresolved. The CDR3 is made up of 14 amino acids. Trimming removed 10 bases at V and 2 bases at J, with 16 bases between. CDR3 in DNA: TGTGCCATACAAATGGCTACCTCCACAGATACGCAGTATTTT. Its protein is CAIQMATSTDTQYF.

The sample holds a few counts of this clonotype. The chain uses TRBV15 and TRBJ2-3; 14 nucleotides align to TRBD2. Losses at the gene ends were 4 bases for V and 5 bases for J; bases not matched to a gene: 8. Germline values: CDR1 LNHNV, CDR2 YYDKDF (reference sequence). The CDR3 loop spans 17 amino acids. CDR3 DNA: TGTGCCACCAGCAAAAGAGGTGGGACTAGCGGGAGAGATACGCAGTATTTT. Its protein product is CATSKRGGTSGRDTQYF.

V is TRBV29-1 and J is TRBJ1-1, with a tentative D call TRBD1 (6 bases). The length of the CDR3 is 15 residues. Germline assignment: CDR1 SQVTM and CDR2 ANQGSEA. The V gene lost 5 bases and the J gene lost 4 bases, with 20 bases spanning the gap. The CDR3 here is CSVTFLSFRGTEAFF. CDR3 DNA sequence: TGCAGCGTTACCTTTTTGTCGTTCAGGGGCACTGAAGCTTTCTTT.